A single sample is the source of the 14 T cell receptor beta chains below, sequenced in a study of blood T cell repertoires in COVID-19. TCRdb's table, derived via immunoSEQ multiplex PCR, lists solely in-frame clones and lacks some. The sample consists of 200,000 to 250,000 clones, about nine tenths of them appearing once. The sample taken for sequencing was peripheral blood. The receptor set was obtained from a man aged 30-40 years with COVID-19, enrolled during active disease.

The DNA for the CDR3 is TGTGCCAGCTCAGCGGCCGCAGGGGGCCCAAATCAGCCCCAGCATTTT. It specifies CASSAAAGGPNQPQHF. V usage is TRBV18 and J usage is TRBJ1-5; 8 bases line up with TRBD1. Germline V gene data show CDR1 as KGHSH and CDR2 as LQKENI. J gave up 4 bases and V 5 bases, and 10 bases lay outside the gene matches. The CDR3 runs to 16 residues.

The CDR3 is CSVAGTSGGRETQYF. CDR3 coding DNA: TGCAGCGTTGCCGGGACTAGCGGGGGCCGAGAGACCCAGTACTTC. This chain connects TRBV29-1 to TRBJ2-5, with 14 bases that match TRBD2. V lost 4 bases and J lost 4; bases outside the gene matches: 5. In germline, CDR1 is SQVTM, CDR2 ANQGSEA. This CDR3 is built from 15 residues.

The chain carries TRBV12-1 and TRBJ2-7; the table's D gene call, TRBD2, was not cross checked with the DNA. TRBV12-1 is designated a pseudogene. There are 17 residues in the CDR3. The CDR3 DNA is TGTGCCAGCAGCAAATTCGGACTAGCGGGGGGAATTTACGAGCAGTACTTC. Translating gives CASSKFGLAGGIYEQYF.

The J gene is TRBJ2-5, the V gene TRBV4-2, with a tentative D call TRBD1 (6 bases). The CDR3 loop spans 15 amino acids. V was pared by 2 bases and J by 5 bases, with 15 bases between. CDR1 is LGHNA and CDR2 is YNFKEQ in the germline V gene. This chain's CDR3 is CASSQRWAGVETQYF. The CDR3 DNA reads TGTGCCAGCAGCCAAAGGTGGGCAGGGGTTGAGACCCAGTACTTC.

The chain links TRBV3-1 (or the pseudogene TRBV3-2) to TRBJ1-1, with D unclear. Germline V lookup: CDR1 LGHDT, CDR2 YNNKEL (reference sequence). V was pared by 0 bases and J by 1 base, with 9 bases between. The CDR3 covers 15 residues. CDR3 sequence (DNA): TGTGCCAGCAGCCAAGACGAGAATACGAACACTGAAGCTTTCTTT. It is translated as CASSQDENTNTEAFF.

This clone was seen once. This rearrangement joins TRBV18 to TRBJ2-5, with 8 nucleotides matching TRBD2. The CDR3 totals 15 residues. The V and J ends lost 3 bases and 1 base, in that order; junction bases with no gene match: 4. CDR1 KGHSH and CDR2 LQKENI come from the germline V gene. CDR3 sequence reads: CASSPSGALQETQYF. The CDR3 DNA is TGTGCCAGCTCACCTAGCGGGGCGCTCCAAGAGACCCAGTACTTC.

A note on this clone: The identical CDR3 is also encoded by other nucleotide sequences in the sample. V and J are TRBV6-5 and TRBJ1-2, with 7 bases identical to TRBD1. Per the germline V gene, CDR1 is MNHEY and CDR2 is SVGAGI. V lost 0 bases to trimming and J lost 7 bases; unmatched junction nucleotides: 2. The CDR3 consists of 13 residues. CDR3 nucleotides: TGTGCCAGCAGTTACTCGTCAGGGGGTGGCTACACCTTC. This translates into CASSYSSGGGYTF.

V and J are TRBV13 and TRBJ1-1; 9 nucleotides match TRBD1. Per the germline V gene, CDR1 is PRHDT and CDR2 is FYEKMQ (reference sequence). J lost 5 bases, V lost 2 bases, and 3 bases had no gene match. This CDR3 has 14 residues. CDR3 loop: CASSLLDRGTEAFF. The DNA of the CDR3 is TGTGCCAGCAGCTTACTGGACAGGGGAACTGAAGCTTTCTTT.

This chain's CDR3 is CAIRRQGASTEAFF. In DNA form, the CDR3 reads TGTGCCATCAGACGACAGGGGGCCTCCACTGAAGCTTTCTTT. The chain combines TRBV10-3 with TRBJ1-1, with TRBD1 matching over 10 bases. The CDR3 has 14 amino acids. Germline CDR1 is ENHRY and CDR2 is SYGVKD. The J segment lost 4 bases and the V segment lost 6 bases, leaving 5 bases of the junction unmatched.

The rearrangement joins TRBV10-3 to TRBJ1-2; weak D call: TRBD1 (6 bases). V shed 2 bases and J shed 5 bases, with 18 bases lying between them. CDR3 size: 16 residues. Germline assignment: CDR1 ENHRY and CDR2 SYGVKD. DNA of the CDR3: TGTGCCATCAGTGAGACGGCGGGGGCGCTGCCTTATGGCTACACCTTC. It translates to CAISETAGALPYGYTF.

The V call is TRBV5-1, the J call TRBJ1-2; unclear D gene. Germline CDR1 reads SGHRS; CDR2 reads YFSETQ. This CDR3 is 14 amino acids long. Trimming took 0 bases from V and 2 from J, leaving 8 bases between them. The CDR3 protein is CASSLVSGNYGYTF. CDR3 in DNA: TGCGCCAGCAGCTTGGTTAGCGGAAACTATGGCTACACCTTC.

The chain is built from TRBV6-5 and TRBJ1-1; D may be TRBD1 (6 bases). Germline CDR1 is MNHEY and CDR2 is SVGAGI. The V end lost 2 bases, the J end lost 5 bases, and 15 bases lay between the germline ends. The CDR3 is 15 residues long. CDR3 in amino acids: CASSYGRGAETEAFF. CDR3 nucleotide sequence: TGTGCCAGCAGTTACGGACGGGGGGCCGAGACTGAAGCTTTCTTT.

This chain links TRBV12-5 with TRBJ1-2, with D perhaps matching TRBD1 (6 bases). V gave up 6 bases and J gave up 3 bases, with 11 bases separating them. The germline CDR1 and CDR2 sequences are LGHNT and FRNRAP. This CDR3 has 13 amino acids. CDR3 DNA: TGTGCTAGTGGGGCTACAGGGTACTATGGCTACACCTTC. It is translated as CASGATGYYGYTF. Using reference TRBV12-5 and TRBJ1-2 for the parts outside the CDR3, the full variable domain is DARVTQTPRHKVTEMGQEVTMRCQPILGHNTVFWYRQTMMQGLELLAYFRNRAPLDDSGMPKDRFSAEMPDATLATLKIQPSEPRDSAVYFCASGATGYYGYTFGSGTRLTVV.

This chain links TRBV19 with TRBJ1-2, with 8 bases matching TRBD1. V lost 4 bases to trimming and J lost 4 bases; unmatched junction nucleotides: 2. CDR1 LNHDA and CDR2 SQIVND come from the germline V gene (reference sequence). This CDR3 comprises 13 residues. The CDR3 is CASSSDRGYGYTF. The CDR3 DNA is TGTGCCAGTAGTAGCGACAGGGGCTATGGCTACACCTTC.